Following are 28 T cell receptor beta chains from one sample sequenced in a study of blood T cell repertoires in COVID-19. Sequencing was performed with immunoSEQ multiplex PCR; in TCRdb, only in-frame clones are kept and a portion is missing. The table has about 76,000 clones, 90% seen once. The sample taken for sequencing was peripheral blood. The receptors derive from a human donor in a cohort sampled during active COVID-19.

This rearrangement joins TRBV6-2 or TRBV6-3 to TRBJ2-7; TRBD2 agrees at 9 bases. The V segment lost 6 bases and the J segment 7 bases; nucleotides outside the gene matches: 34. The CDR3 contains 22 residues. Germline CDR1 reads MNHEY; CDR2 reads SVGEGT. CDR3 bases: TGTGCCAGCAGCCGTAGTCCGCCTCGCGGGCGGGGGGGGGCGAGGGTACTTAAAGAGCAGTACTTC. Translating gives CASSRSPPRGRGGARVLKEQYF.

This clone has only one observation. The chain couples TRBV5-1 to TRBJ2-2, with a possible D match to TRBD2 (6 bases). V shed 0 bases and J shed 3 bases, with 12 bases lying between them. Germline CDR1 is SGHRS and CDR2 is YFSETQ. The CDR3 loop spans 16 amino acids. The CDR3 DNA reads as TGCGCCAGCAGCTTGGACCGGGGGTTGGACACCGGGGAGCTGTTTTTT. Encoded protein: CASSLDRGLDTGELFF.

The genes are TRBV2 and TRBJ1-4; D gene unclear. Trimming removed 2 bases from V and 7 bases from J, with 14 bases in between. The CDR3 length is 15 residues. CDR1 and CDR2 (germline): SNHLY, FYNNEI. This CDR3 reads CASSEQREAGEKLFF. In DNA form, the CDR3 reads TGTGCCAGCAGTGAACAAAGGGAAGCGGGTGAAAAACTGTTTTTT. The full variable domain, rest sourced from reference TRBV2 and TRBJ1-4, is EPEVTQTPSHQVTQMGQEVILRCVPISNHLYFYWYRQILGQKVEFLVSFYNNEISEKSEIFDDQFSVERPDGSNFTLKIRSTKLEDSAMYFCASSEQREAGEKLFFGSGTQLSVL.

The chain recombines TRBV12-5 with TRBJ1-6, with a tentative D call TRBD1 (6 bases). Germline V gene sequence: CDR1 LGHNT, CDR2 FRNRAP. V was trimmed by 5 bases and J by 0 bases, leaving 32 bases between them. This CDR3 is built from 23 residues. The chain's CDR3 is CASGPYWDISRRRGSSYNSPLHF. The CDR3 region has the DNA TGTGCTAGTGGTCCGTATTGGGACATTTCCAGGAGACGAGGAAGCTCCTATAATTCACCCCTCCACTTT.

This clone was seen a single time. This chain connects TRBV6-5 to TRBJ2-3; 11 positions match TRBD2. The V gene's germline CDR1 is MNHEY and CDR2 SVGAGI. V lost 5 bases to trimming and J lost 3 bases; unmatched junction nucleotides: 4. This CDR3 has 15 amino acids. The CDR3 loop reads CASSTPSGGTDTQYF. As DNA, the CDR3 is TGTGCCAGCAGTACCCCTAGCGGGGGGACAGATACGCAGTATTTT.

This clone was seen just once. CDR3 in amino acids: CASSLGAPGSRSGTQYF. DNA of the CDR3: TGTGCCAGCAGCTTGGGAGCCCCGGGATCGAGGTCCGGGACCCAGTACTTC. The gene calls are TRBV5-6 and TRBJ2-5; D perhaps matches TRBD2 (5 bases). Per germline, CDR1 SGHDT and CDR2 YYEEEE. Trimming removed 0 bases from V and 7 bases from J, with 22 bases in between. The CDR3 spans 17 residues.

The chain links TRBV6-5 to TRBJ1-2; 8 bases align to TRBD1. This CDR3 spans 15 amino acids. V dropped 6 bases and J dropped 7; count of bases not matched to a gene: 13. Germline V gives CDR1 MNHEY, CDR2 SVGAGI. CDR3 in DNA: TGTGCCAGCAGGTACGCAGGGGGCGCATTGAGTGGCTACACCTTC. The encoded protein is CASRYAGGALSGYTF.

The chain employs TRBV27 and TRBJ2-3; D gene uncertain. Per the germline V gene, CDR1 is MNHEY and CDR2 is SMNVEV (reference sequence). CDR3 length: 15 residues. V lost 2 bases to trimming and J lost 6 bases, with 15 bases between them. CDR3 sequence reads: CASSLVDSPWDTQYF. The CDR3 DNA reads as TGTGCCAGCAGTTTAGTTGACTCCCCTTGGGATACGCAGTATTTT.

CDR3 amino acids: CASSQNGTFGSTEAFF. The CDR3 DNA reads TGCGCCAGCAGTCAAAACGGGACTTTCGGGAGCACTGAAGCTTTCTTT. The rearrangement links TRBV5-1 to TRBJ1-1, with a tentative D call TRBD1 (5 bases). The germline V and J ends were trimmed by 5 bases and 4 bases, with 21 bases remaining between them. Germline lookup yields CDR1 SGHRS and CDR2 YFSETQ. The CDR3 sequence is 16 residues long. The variable domain in full, completed from reference TRBV5-1 and TRBJ1-1, reads KAGVTQTPRYLIKTRGQQVTLSCSPISGHRSVSWYQQTPGQGLQFLFEYFSETQRNKGNFPGRFSGRQFSNSRSEMNVSTLELGDSALYLCASSQNGTFGSTEAFFGQGTRLTVV.

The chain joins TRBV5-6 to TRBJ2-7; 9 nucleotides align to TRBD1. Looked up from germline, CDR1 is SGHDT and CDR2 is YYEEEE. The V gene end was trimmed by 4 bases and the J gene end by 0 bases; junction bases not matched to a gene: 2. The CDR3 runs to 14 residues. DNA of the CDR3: TGTGCCAGCAGCCAGACAGGGGGCTCCTACGAGCAGTACTTC. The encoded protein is CASSQTGGSYEQYF.

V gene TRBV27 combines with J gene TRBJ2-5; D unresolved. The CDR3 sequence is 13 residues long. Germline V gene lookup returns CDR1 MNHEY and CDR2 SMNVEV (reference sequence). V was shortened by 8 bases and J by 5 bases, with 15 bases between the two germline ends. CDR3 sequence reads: CASGYGDGETQYF. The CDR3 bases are TGTGCCAGCGGGTACGGAGACGGGGAGACCCAGTACTTC.

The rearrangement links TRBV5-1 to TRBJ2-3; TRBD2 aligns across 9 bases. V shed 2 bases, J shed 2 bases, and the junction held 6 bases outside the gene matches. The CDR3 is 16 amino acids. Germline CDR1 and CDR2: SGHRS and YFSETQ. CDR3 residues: CASSFASGATTDTQYF. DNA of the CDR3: TGCGCCAGCAGCTTTGCTAGCGGGGCGACCACAGATACGCAGTATTTT.

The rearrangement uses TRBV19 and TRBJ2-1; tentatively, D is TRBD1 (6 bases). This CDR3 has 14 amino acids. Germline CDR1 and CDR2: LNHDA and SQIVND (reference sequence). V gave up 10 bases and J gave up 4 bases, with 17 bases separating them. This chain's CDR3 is CATFSGTSYNEQFF. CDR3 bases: TGTGCCACCTTCTCCGGGACATCATACAATGAGCAGTTCTTC.

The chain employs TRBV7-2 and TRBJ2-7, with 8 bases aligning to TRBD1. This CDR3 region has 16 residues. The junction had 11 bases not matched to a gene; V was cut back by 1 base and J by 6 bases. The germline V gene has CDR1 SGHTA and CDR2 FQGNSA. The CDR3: CASSLGGTGRVGEQYF. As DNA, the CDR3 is TGTGCCAGCAGCTTAGGAGGGACAGGTAGGGTTGGCGAGCAGTACTTC.

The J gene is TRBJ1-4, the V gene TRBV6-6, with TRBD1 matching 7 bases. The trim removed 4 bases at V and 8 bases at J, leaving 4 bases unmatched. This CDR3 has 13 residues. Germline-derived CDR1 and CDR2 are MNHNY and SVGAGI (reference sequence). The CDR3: CASSSLDREKLFF. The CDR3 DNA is TGTGCCAGCAGTTCGCTGGACAGGGAAAAACTGTTTTTT.

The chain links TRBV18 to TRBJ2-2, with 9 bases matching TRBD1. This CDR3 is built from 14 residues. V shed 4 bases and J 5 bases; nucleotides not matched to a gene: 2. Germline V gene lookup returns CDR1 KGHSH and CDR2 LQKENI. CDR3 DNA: TGTGCCAGCTCACGGACAGGGGAAACCGGGGAGCTGTTTTTT. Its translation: CASSRTGETGELFF.

As DNA, the CDR3 is TGTGCCTGGAGCCCCAGGCACCTTAATGAAAAACTGTTTTTT. As protein: CAWSPRHLNEKLFF. The V and J genes are TRBV30 and TRBJ1-4; D is unclear. This CDR3 contains 14 residues. Germline values: CDR1 GTSNPN, CDR2 SVGIG (reference sequence). V was pared by 3 bases and J by 4 bases, with 12 bases between.

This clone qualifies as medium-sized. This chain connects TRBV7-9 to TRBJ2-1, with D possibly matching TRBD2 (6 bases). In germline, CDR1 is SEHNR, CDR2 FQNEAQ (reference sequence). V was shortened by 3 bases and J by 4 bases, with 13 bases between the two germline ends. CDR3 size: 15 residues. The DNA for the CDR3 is TGTGCCAGCAGCTTCACTAGCCCACCTTACAATGAGCAGTTCTTC. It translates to CASSFTSPPYNEQFF.

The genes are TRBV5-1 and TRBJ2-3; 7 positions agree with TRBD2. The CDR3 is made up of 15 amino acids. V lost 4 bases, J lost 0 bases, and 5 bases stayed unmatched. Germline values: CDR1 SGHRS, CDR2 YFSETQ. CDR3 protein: CASSERGGSTDTQYF. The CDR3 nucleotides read TGCGCCAGCAGCGAACGCGGGGGAAGCACAGATACGCAGTATTTT.

In nucleotides, the CDR3 is TGTGCCAGCCGTCAGTCCGGGGAGCTGTTTTTT. Residues: CASRQSGELFF. V and J are TRBV3-1 (or the pseudogene TRBV3-2) and TRBJ2-2; D gene ambiguous. This CDR3 has 11 residues. Germline CDR1 and CDR2: LGHDT and YNNKEL (reference sequence). The germline V and J ends were trimmed by 8 bases and 6 bases, with 7 bases remaining between them.

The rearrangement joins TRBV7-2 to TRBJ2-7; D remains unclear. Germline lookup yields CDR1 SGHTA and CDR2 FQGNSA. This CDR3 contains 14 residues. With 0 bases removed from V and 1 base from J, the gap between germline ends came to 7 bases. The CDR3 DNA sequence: TGTGCCAGCAGCTTAGCTCCCCTTTCCTACGAGCAGTACTTC. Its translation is CASSLAPLSYEQYF. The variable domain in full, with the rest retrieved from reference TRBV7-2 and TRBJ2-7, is GAGVSQSPSNKVTEKGKDVELRCDPISGHTALYWYRQSLGQGLEFLIYFQGNSAPDKSGLPSDRFSAERTGGSVSTLTIQRTQQEDSAVYLCASSLAPLSYEQYFGPGTRLTVT.

CDR3 in amino acids: CATSGPGQRRDGELFF. In DNA form, the CDR3 reads TGTGCCACCAGTGGGCCGGGACAGAGGAGGGACGGGGAGCTGTTTTTT. The rearrangement links TRBV24-1 to TRBJ2-2, with D possibly matching TRBD1 (7 bases). CDR1 and CDR2 from the germline V gene are KGHDR and SFDVKD. Trimming cost V 5 bases and J 7 bases, with 19 bases left between them. The length of the CDR3 is 16 residues.

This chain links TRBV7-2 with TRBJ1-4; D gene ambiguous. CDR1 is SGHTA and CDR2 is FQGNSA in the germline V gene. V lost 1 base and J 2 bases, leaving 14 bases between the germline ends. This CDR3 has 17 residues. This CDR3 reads CASSLDFDQRTNEKLFF. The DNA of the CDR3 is TGTGCCAGCAGCTTAGATTTTGACCAGCGGACTAATGAAAAACTGTTTTTT. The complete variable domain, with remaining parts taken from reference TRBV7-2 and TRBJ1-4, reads GAGVSQSPSNKVTEKGKDVELRCDPISGHTALYWYRQSLGQGLEFLIYFQGNSAPDKSGLPSDRFSAERTGGSVSTLTIQRTQQEDSAVYLCASSLDFDQRTNEKLFFGSGTQLSVL.

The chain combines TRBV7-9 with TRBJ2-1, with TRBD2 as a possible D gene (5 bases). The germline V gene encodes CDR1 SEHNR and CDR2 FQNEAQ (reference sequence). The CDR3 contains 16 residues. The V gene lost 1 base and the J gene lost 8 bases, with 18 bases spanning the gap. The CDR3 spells CASSLGVASEFDEQFF. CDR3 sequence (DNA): TGTGCCAGCAGCTTAGGTGTAGCGAGCGAGTTCGATGAGCAGTTCTTC.

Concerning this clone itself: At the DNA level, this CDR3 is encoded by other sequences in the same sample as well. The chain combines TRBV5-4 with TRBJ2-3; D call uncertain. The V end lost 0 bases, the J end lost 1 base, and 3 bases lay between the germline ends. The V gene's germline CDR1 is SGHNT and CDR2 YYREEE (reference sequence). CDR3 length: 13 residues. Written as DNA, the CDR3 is TGTGCCAGCAGCTTGGCTGGCACAGATACGCAGTATTTT. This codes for CASSLAGTDTQYF. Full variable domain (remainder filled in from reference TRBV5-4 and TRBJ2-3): ETGVTQSPTHLIKTRGQQVTLRCSSQSGHNTVSWYQQALGQGPQFIFQYYREEENGRGNFPPRFSGLQFPNYSSELNVNALELDDSALYLCASSLAGTDTQYFGPGTRLTVL.

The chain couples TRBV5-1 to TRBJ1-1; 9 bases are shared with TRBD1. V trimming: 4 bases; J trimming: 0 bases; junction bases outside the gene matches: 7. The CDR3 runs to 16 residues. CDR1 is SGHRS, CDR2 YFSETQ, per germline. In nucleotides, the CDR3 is TGCGCCAGCAGCCAACAGGGGGCACGGGTGAACACTGAAGCTTTCTTT. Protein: CASSQQGARVNTEAFF.

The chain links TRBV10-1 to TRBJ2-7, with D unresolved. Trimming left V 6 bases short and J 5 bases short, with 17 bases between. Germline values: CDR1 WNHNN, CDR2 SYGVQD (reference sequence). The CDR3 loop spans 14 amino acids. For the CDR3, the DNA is TGCGCCAGCAGGATAGACAAGGATGTGCACGAGCAGTACTTC. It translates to CASRIDKDVHEQYF.

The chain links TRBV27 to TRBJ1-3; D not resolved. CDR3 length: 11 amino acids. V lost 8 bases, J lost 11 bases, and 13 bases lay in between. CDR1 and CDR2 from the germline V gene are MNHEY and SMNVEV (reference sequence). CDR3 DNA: TGTGCCAGCGGGCACAAGAGCCCCATATATTTT. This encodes CASGHKSPIYF.